Below, 7 T cell receptor beta chains from the same sample are listed, as sequenced in a study of blood T cell repertoires in COVID-19. Using immunoSEQ multiplex PCR, the repertoire was profiled, and TCRdb retains in-frame clones only, with some absent. Seen here are a few hundred thousand clones, 88% observed once, and the top ten hold approximately 6.6%. Sequencing used peripheral blood. These receptors originate from a woman under 40 who had recovered from COVID-19.

This chain links TRBV3-1 (or the pseudogene TRBV3-2) with TRBJ2-7, with 7 bases lining up with TRBD1. V dropped 4 bases and J dropped 2; count of bases not matched to a gene: 5. The germline V gene has CDR1 LGHDT and CDR2 YNNKEL (reference sequence). The CDR3 is made up of 14 amino acids. The CDR3 region is CASSRPGQTYEQYF. The CDR3 bases are TGTGCCAGCAGCCGACCGGGACAGACCTACGAGCAGTACTTC.

The chain joins TRBV11-3 to TRBJ1-1; no firm D call. This CDR3 spans 13 amino acids. The germline CDR1 and CDR2 sequences are SGHNT and YENEEA. V was trimmed by 5 bases and J by 1 base, leaving 8 bases between them. The CDR3 DNA sequence: TGTGCCAGCAGCGGAGGAGCGAACACTGAAGCTTTCTTT. Protein sequence: CASSGGANTEAFF.

This sequence joins TRBV7-2 and TRBJ2-1; 9 bases map to TRBD2. This CDR3 has 17 amino acids. The junction had 11 bases not matched to a gene; V was cut back by 1 base and J by 7 bases. Germline CDR1 and CDR2: SGHTA and FQGNSA. The CDR3 DNA is TGTGCCAGCAGCTTAGGGGGTGGGGCTAGCGGGGAGAATGAGCAGTTCTTC. Protein sequence: CASSLGGGASGENEQFF.

The chain is built from TRBV7-2 and TRBJ1-2; D ambiguous. Germline V gives CDR1 SGHTA, CDR2 FQGNSA. The CDR3 is 15 amino acids. The V and J ends lost 2 bases and 1 base respectively, with 11 bases between them. Here the CDR3 reads CASSLLTAGNYGYTF. DNA of the CDR3: TGTGCCAGCAGCTTATTAACAGCCGGTAACTATGGCTACACCTTC. The entire variable domain, with the rest obtained from reference TRBV7-2 and TRBJ1-2, is as follows: GAGVSQSPSNKVTEKGKDVELRCDPISGHTALYWYRQSLGQGLEFLIYFQGNSAPDKSGLPSDRFSAERTGGSVSTLTIQRTQQEDSAVYLCASSLLTAGNYGYTFGSGTRLTVV.

The rearrangement uses TRBV24-1 and TRBJ1-3; maybe TRBD1 (6 bases). Per germline, CDR1 KGHDR and CDR2 SFDVKD. The V and J ends lost 4 bases and 4 bases respectively, with 10 bases between them. The CDR3 has 14 amino acids. CDR3 amino acids: CATSDPGTGNTIYF. CDR3 coding DNA: TGTGCCACCAGTGACCCGGGGACAGGAAACACCATATATTTT.

As to this clone: Distinct nucleotide sequences in the sample also encode this CDR3. CDR3 residues: CASSPRQSYEQYF. CDR3 DNA: TGTGCCAGCTCACCACGGCAGTCCTACGAGCAGTACTTC. The chain is built from TRBV18 and TRBJ2-7, with D uncertain. Germline V gene sequence: CDR1 KGHSH, CDR2 LQKENI. There are 13 residues in the CDR3. The V end lost 1 base, the J end lost 1 base, and 5 bases lay between the germline ends.

This chain joins TRBV7-3 and TRBJ1-3; D possibly corresponds to TRBD1 (5 bases). CDR1 and CDR2 (germline): SGHTA, FQGTGA. The CDR3 extends over 17 amino acids. V lost 4 bases, J lost 0 bases, and 16 bases lay in between. The CDR3 loop is CASSSPGRGGSGNTIYF. The CDR3 nucleotides read TGTGCCAGCAGCTCCCCGGGCCGGGGGGGCTCTGGAAACACCATATATTTT.